In its sample, the clone carrying this TCR beta chain was seen once. Antigen: not known. This specimen belongs to a study of shared clonotypes between healthy human individuals. Assay execution proceeded at the deep level. Each subset's genomic DNA was shared equally among a number of immunoSEQ plates. The table came from immunoSEQ multiplex PCR; TCRdb's copy has only in-frame clones and leaves some out. The sample yields 450,000 to 500,000 clones, around 73% seen once. Study-wide results and caveats: The study drew on few donors, limiting represented genetic and exposure-history diversity.

Recent vaccinations or acute infections were absent in the healthy HIV-negative adult donors. Germline V gene lookup returns CDR1 ENHRY and CDR2 SYGVKD. The CDR3 is made up of 16 amino acids. The ends were cut back, 5 bases at V and 0 bases at J, with 14 bases in the middle. The sequencing input was PBMCs. The rearrangement uses TRBV10-3 and TRBJ1-5; D might be TRBD1 (6 bases). The source of this sequence is a woman between 40 and 50 years old in good health. Some clones in this sample may be carry-over from other donors' samples. CDR3 region: CAISRDNDYSNQPQHF. CDR3 coding DNA: TGTGCCATCAGTAGGGACAACGATTATAGCAATCAGCCCCAGCATTTT.